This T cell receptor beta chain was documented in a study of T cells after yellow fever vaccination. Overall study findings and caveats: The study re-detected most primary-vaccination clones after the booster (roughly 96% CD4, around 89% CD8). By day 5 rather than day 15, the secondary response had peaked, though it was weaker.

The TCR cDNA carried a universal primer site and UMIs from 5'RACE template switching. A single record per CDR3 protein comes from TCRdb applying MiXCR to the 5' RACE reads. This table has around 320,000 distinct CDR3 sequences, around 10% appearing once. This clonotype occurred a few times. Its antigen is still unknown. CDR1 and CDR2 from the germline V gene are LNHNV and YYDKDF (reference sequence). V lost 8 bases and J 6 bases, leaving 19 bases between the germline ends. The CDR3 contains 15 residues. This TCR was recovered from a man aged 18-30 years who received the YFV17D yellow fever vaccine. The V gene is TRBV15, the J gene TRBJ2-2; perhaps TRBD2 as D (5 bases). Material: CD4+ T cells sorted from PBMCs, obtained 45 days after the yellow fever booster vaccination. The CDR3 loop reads CATARGPSTPGELFF. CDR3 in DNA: TGTGCCACCGCCCGAGGGCCAAGTACTCCCGGGGAGCTGTTTTTT.